The sequence of this T cell receptor beta chain was determined in a study of technical replicates of blood from a few donors (dated by TCRdb to the late 2010s). Library prep was done by the immunoSEQ multiplex PCR assay. The source is immuneACCESS, and TCRdb retained only in-frame sequences with V and J called. Part of the clones is not carried over; for the studies checked, unresolved V genes explain less than half of this, and the remainder is unexplained. A total of about 49,000 clones appear in this sample, roughly nine tenths of them only once. About 3.8% of the sample rests with the top ten. A distance of 22 bases separates the germline ends of V and J, which lose 6 bases and 9 bases respectively. CDR1 and CDR2 are drawn from the germline V gene: MNHEY, SVGAGI. The cysteine opens and the phenylalanine closes a CDR3 of 15 amino acids. Only the CDR3 part of the read is kept: 45 bases, read in frame from the first base.

Of note for this clone: Its cognate antigen has yet to be identified. Per-base qualities were not stored, and no clone one base away is much larger.

Sequencing input: PBMCs. The TCR comes from a human donor in good health. Some clones in this sample may be carry-over from other donors' samples. The rearranged segments are TRBV6-5 and TRBJ2-3; TRBD2 could be the D gene, as 5 bases match. CDR3 sequence: CASRPLGDPSWTQYF. The sequenced DNA is TGTGCCAGCAGACCACTCGGGGATCCCAGCTGGACGCAGTATTTT.